The 11 T cell receptor beta chains listed next were all sequenced from one sample in a study of post-analysis software for immune sequencing data. Presence of unique molecular identifiers characterized the TCR beta cDNA libraries. In TCRdb, the PCR reads were re-called with MiXCR into one record per CDR3 protein. The repertoire consists of 380,000 or so distinct CDR3 sequences, with less than 40% occurring once and the leading ten covering roughly 12%. These receptors have no known antigen. Study-level findings and limits: Compared with controls, patients had more of about 5 TRBV segments, including TRBV5-6, TRBV5-1 and TRBV20-1.

Sequences were obtained from blood. These receptors were taken from a girl aged 5-17 years with multiple sclerosis.

This clonotype was seen a few times. This chain links TRBV28 with TRBJ2-7, with 7 bases identical to TRBD2. CDR3 length equals 14 residues. The J segment lost 10 bases and the V segment lost 5 bases, leaving 14 bases of the junction unmatched. Germline V lookup: CDR1 MDHEN, CDR2 SYDVKM. In DNA form, the CDR3 reads TGTGCCAGCAGTCCCAGACCGGGACTAAAATCCCAGTACTTC. Protein sequence: CASSPRPGLKSQYF.

This chain links TRBV29-1 with TRBJ1-5; 9 bases fit TRBD1. The CDR3 covers 13 residues. Germline trimming cut 6 bases from V and 4 bases from J; bases unmatched to any gene: 4. Germline loops: CDR1 SQVTM, CDR2 ANQGSEA. The CDR3 protein is CSVGDRVNQPQHF. Here the CDR3 DNA reads TGCAGCGTCGGGGACAGGGTTAATCAGCCCCAGCATTTT.

There are a few counts of this clonotype. The gene calls are TRBV10-1 and TRBJ2-5, with a tentative D call TRBD2 (6 bases). Germline V gene sequence: CDR1 WNHNN, CDR2 SYGVQD (reference sequence). This CDR3 spans 15 amino acids. Between the trimmed V and J ends, which lost 3 bases and 1 base, there was a span of 12 bases. CDR3 residues: CASSDWDGGQETQYF. The DNA of the CDR3 is TGCGCCAGCAGTGATTGGGACGGGGGCCAAGAGACCCAGTACTTC.

V and J are TRBV4-3 and TRBJ2-7; unclear D gene. The CDR3 spans 13 residues. From germline, CDR1 is LGHNA and CDR2 YSLEER. V dropped 0 bases and J dropped 6 bases, with 9 bases sitting between them. CDR3 sequence: CASSQDPLSEQYF. In DNA form, the CDR3 reads TGCGCCAGCAGCCAAGACCCCCTTTCCGAGCAGTACTTC.

The genes are TRBV2 and TRBJ2-3; D may be TRBD2 (5 bases). This CDR3 region has 12 residues. V lost 7 bases to trimming and J lost 5 bases, with 10 bases between them. Germline V CDR1 and CDR2: SNHLY, FYNNEI. CDR3 in DNA: TGTGCCAGCACAGAACGGGGAGATACGCAGTATTTT. Its translation is CASTERGDTQYF.

There are a few counts of this clonotype. The rearrangement links TRBV11-3 to TRBJ2-7; 11 bases agree with TRBD1. The trim removed 4 bases at V and 2 bases at J, leaving 4 bases unmatched. CDR1 and CDR2 (germline): SGHNT, YENEEA. CDR3 size: 15 residues. The CDR3 region has the DNA TGTGCCAGCAGCTCCGGACAGGGGGCGACCTACGAGCAGTACTTC. Translated, it gives CASSSGQGATYEQYF.

The chain employs TRBV4-2 and TRBJ1-5; D is unclear. Trimming removed 0 bases at V and 7 bases at J, with 7 bases between. The CDR3 has 13 amino acids. The V gene's germline CDR1 is LGHNA and CDR2 YNFKEQ. The CDR3 here is CASSQESRQPQHF. CDR3 bases: TGTGCCAGCAGCCAAGAATCTCGGCAGCCCCAGCATTTT.

The V call is TRBV7-9, the J call TRBJ2-7, with 8 bases that match TRBD2. Germline V gene sequence: CDR1 SEHNR, CDR2 FQNEAQ (reference sequence). V shed 4 bases, J shed 4 bases, and the junction held 3 bases outside the gene matches. The CDR3 is 13 amino acids. In DNA form, the CDR3 reads TGTGCCAGCAGCTCGCGGGGGGAGTACGAGCAGTACTTC. Amino acids: CASSSRGEYEQYF.

V gene TRBV10-1 combines with J gene TRBJ1-6; D unclear. V dropped 6 bases and J dropped 8 bases, with 8 bases sitting between them. Germline V gene lookup returns CDR1 WNHNN and CDR2 SYGVQD (reference sequence). CDR3 length: 12 residues. CDR3 protein: CASRDGDSPLHF. The DNA of the CDR3 is TGCGCCAGCAGGGACGGCGATTCACCCCTCCACTTT.

There are a few counts of this clonotype. The J gene is TRBJ2-7, the V gene TRBV29-1, with 7 bases fitting TRBD1. Germline CDR1 reads SQVTM; CDR2 reads ANQGSEA. The CDR3 contains 13 residues. V gave up 5 bases and J gave up 2 bases; unmatched junction bases: 6. The DNA for the CDR3 is TGCAGCGTTAGCGGACAGGATACCTACGAGCAGTACTTC. Translating it yields CSVSGQDTYEQYF.

The chain employs TRBV4-3 and TRBJ2-1; no clear D gene. Deletions cut 0 bases from V and 6 bases from J, with 21 bases between. Per germline, CDR1 LGHNA and CDR2 YSLEER. This CDR3 is built from 18 residues. CDR3 in DNA: TGCGCCAGCAGCCAAGATTATCGTAGCCGAGCGATCGTCAATGAGCAGTTCTTC. This encodes CASSQDYRSRAIVNEQFF.